These T cell receptor beta chains were read from a single sample in a study of T cell responses to AZD1222 COVID-19 vaccine. The table came from immunoSEQ multiplex PCR; TCRdb's copy has only in-frame clones and leaves some out. This table has over 150,000 clones, around nine tenths appearing once. This specimen was peripheral blood, taken on day 0 of AZD1222 vaccination. All receptors derive from an adult in good health. CDR3s include the opening cysteine and the closing phenylalanine or tryptophan.

J: TRBJ2-1
V: TRBV9
CDR3: CASSPRTSGSYNEQFF

J: TRBJ1-5
V: TRBV19
CDR3: CASSLTGTGYQPQHF

J: TRBJ1-5
V: TRBV27
CDR3: CASSFGTGGNQPQHF

J: TRBJ2-5
V: TRBV12-3/TRBV12-4
CDR3: CASLRRPQETQYF

J: TRBJ2-5
V: TRBV6-6
CDR3: CASSYPRHPGEETQYF

J: TRBJ1-2
V: TRBV5-8
CDR3: CARTDRVPLGYTF

J: TRBJ2-2
V: TRBV29-1
CDR3: CSVVGQLNTGELFF

J: TRBJ2-1
V: TRBV5-1
CDR3: CASRTGTGLYNEQFF

J: TRBJ1-3
V: TRBV5-1
CDR3: CASSLDRGSGNTIYF

J: TRBJ1-4
V: TRBV29-1
CDR3: CSVEEGENEKLFF

J: TRBJ2-1
V: TRBV5-4
CDR3: CASKTSHNEQFF

J: TRBJ1-2
V: TRBV7-2
CDR3: CASSPPPSDYGYTF

J: TRBJ1-2
V: TRBV9
CDR3: CASSVRGGGYTF

J: TRBJ2-7
V: TRBV6-5
CDR3: CASGGSGDYEQYF

J: TRBJ1-3
V: TRBV3-1/TRBV3-2
CDR3: CASSQVPVSGNTIYF

J: TRBJ1-2
V: TRBV28
CDR3: CASSFPGGYGYTF

J: TRBJ2-3
V: TRBV6-4
CDR3: CASSDRGGEDTQYF

J: TRBJ2-3
V: TRBV7-8
CDR3: CASSSQWDRGLDTQYF

J: TRBJ1-1
V: TRBV5-1
CDR3: CASSSPIGQGFITEAFF

J: TRBJ2-3
V: TRBV9
CDR3: CASSVVDSGSGTQYF

J: TRBJ1-6
V: TRBV30
CDR3: CAWRVGGTSYNSPLHF

J: TRBJ2-5
V: TRBV7-2
CDR3: CASSQDRGVAETQYF

J: TRBJ1-2
V: TRBV5-5
CDR3: CASSSIVAPGGYTF

J: TRBJ2-5
V: TRBV27
CDR3: CASSSVMGQETQYF

J: TRBJ2-7
V: TRBV5-4
CDR3: CASSLALTGTYEQYF

J: TRBJ2-1
V: TRBV19
CDR3: CASSLGTGRYNEQFF

J: TRBJ1-6
V: TRBV30
CDR3: CAWTPRVTYNSPLHF

J: TRBJ1-2
V: TRBV7-9
CDR3: CAGQTGLYGYTF

J: TRBJ2-3
V: TRBV28
CDR3: CASSSVADTQYF

J: TRBJ1-1
V: TRBV6-5
CDR3: CASRRGINTEAFF

J: TRBJ1-6
V: TRBV4-3
CDR3: CASSQSPNSPLHF

J: TRBJ1-2
V: TRBV13
CDR3: CASSISRGINYGYTF

J: TRBJ1-5
V: TRBV19
CDR3: CASSILDSRDQPQHF

J: TRBJ2-7
V: TRBV6-2/TRBV6-3
CDR3: CASSPLAGGPISYEQYF

J: TRBJ2-5
V: TRBV29-1
CDR3: CSVRVGQDAQETQYF

J: TRBJ1-2
V: TRBV5-1
CDR3: CASSHTGRNYGYTF

J: TRBJ2-7
V: TRBV19
CDR3: CASSIAAGQGANEQYF

J: TRBJ1-4
V: TRBV15
CDR3: CATSRSTGAVSGEKLFF

J: TRBJ2-1
V: TRBV18
CDR3: CASSPLAGAYNEQFF

J: TRBJ2-7
V: TRBV9
CDR3: CASSVGGTGGYEQYF

J: TRBJ1-1
V: TRBV5-1
CDR3: CASSGDRPNTEAFF

J: TRBJ1-5
V: TRBV5-5
CDR3: CASSSRRGGYSNQPQHF

J: TRBJ2-1
V: TRBV9
CDR3: CASSGVVGTSYNEQFF

J: TRBJ1-1
V: TRBV9
CDR3: CASSLTGANTEAFF

J: TRBJ1-1
V: TRBV7-2
CDR3: CASIQNRKGTEAFF